This T cell receptor beta chain came from a study of control samples from healthy donors and cancer patients. V was cut by 5 bases and J by 1 base, with 22 bases left in between. The CDR3 has 18 residues. CDR1 is SEHNR, CDR2 FQNEAQ, per germline (reference sequence). TCRdb keeps only in-frame clones here, not all; method: immunoSEQ multiplex PCR. The table has about 50,000 clones, around 90% seen once; the top ten hold 0.65% to 0.95%. The chain has TRBV7-9 and TRBJ2-3, with D perhaps given as TRBD1 or TRBD2 (6 bases each). The sequence came from a man under 40 with colorectal cancer. Sequencing input: PBMCs. The chain's CDR3 is CASSPVPGARVGTDTQYF. The DNA of the CDR3 is TGTGCCAGCAGCCCCGTCCCGGGGGCGAGGGTAGGCACAGATACGCAGTATTTT.